One sample yielded the 19 T cell receptor beta chains listed below, sequenced in a study of quantifying T cell responses using KT2 cells. Study-level information: Reverse transcription used primers in the TCR alpha and beta constant regions.

Each cDNA got a UMI-containing oligo ligated at its 3' end. First-round PCR used 3 to 4 cycles and beta primers RC1.1 and RC1.2 covering TRBC1 and TRBC2. TCRdb reprocessed the UMI-ligation and nested PCR reads via MiXCR and lists one record per CDR3 protein. The table records 25,000 to 40,000 distinct CDR3 sequences, 10% to 13% of them present only once. The sequenced material came from PBMCs spiked with cells of the T cell clone KT2. The receptor source for this set is a human donor.

This clonotype has ten or more counts. This sequence joins TRBV18 and TRBJ1-1, with 9 bases matching TRBD1. CDR1 KGHSH and CDR2 LQKENI come from the germline V gene. After removal of 6 bases from V and 1 base from J, the junction contained 6 bases not matched to a gene. The CDR3 covers 15 residues. CDR3 amino acids: CASSAGTGRNTEAFF. The CDR3 nucleotides read TGTGCCAGCTCCGCGGGGACAGGGAGGAACACTGAAGCTTTCTTT.

This clonotype was seen a handful of times. The chain carries TRBV7-9 and TRBJ2-1, with 7 bases fitting TRBD2. The germline CDR1 and CDR2 sequences are SEHNR and FQNEAQ (reference sequence). CDR3 length equals 15 residues. V shed 5 bases, J shed 1 base, and the junction held 5 bases outside the gene matches. The CDR3 DNA reads as TGTGCCAGCAGCGGGAGGGAGGAATCCTACAATGAGCAGTTCTTC. Amino acid sequence: CASSGREESYNEQFF. Full variable domain (missing parts from reference TRBV7-9 and TRBJ2-1): DTGVSQNPRHKITKRGQNVTFRCDPISEHNRLYWYRQTLGQGPEFLTYFQNEAQLEKSRLLSDRFSAERPKGSFSTLEIQRTEQGDSAMYLCASSGREESYNEQFFGPGTRLTVL.

This clonotype was counted between two and nine times. The V call is TRBV5-6, the J call TRBJ2-3; D gene unclear. The CDR3 is 16 amino acids. Trimming removed 4 bases at V and 1 base at J, with 16 bases between. CDR1 SGHDT and CDR2 YYEEEE come from the germline V gene. CDR3 sequence: CASSPQFWRGTDTQYF. The CDR3 DNA is TGTGCCAGCAGCCCTCAATTCTGGCGTGGCACAGATACGCAGTATTTT.

This clonotype was recorded a few times. This chain links TRBV6-4 with TRBJ2-3; D is perhaps TRBD1 (6 bases). CDR1 and CDR2 (germline): MRHNA, SNTAGT. This CDR3 region has 15 residues. V was trimmed by 3 bases and J by 5 bases, leaving 15 bases between them. The CDR3 loop reads CASSESAGAGDTQYF. CDR3 coding DNA: TGTGCCAGCAGTGAGTCGGCAGGGGCAGGAGATACGCAGTATTTT.

This clonotype appeared many times. J is TRBJ2-3 and V is TRBV29-1; D call uncertain. V lost 6 bases and J 4 bases, leaving 11 bases between the germline ends. The CDR3 contains 12 residues. Germline CDR1 and CDR2: SQVTM and ANQGSEA. The DNA for the CDR3 is TGCAGCGTCCTGGGCGTCGCAGATACGCAGTATTTT. Translated: CSVLGVADTQYF.

This clonotype was seen ten or more times. The rearrangement joins TRBV7-2 to TRBJ2-7; no clear D. The CDR3 extends over 13 amino acids. The germline gives CDR1 SGHTA, CDR2 FQGNSA. The V and J ends lost 3 bases and 7 bases respectively, with 13 bases between them. This CDR3 is CASSFSLSGEQYF. The CDR3, as DNA: TGTGCCAGCAGCTTTTCCCTGAGTGGTGAGCAGTACTTC.

This clonotype was recorded many times. The V call is TRBV4-3, the J call TRBJ1-2; 8 bases fit TRBD1. The trim removed 4 bases at V and 3 bases at J, leaving 7 bases unmatched. This CDR3 comprises 15 residues. CDR1 is LGHNA and CDR2 is YSLEER in the germline V gene. The CDR3, as DNA: TGCGCCAGCAGCCCAGGGACAGGTGGTGACTATGGCTACACCTTC. This codes for CASSPGTGGDYGYTF.

This clonotype was seen ten or more times. V and J are TRBV9 and TRBJ1-3; D remains ambiguous. CDR1 is SGDLS and CDR2 is YYNGEE in the germline V gene. The CDR3 spans 15 residues. Trimming cost V 1 base and J 0 bases, with 8 bases left between them. The CDR3 DNA sequence: TGTGCCAGCAGCGTACAGGCGGGCTCTGGAAACACCATATATTTT. As protein: CASSVQAGSGNTIYF.

This clonotype was recorded at least ten times. This chain connects TRBV18 to TRBJ2-1; D is ambiguous. Germline assignment: CDR1 KGHSH and CDR2 LQKENI. Trimming cost V 3 bases and J 4 bases, with 7 bases left between them. This CDR3 has 13 residues. Written as DNA, the CDR3 is TGTGCCAGCTCACCGCTAGGTTACAATGAGCAGTTCTTC. This sequence encodes CASSPLGYNEQFF.

This chain uses TRBV3-1 with TRBJ2-7; TRBD1 matches 7 bases. Germline V gene sequence: CDR1 LGHDT, CDR2 YNNKEL (reference sequence). The CDR3 runs 14 residues. The V and J ends lost 1 base and 7 bases, in that order; junction bases with no gene match: 7. This CDR3 reads CASSQGQGRSEQYF. The DNA for the CDR3 is TGTGCCAGCAGCCAAGGACAGGGCAGATCTGAGCAGTACTTC.

This clonotype turned up a few times. The chain's CDR3 is CSATQEEETQYF. As DNA, the CDR3 is TGCAGTGCTACACAGGAAGAAGAGACCCAGTACTTC. The gene calls are TRBV20-1 and TRBJ2-5; maybe TRBD1 (5 bases). Germline V gene lookup returns CDR1 DFQATT and CDR2 SNEGSKA (reference sequence). CDR3 length: 12 residues. V lost 4 bases, J lost 3 bases, and 9 bases lay in between.

A few counts support this clonotype. CDR3 sequence reads: CASSPDRVDTGELFF. In DNA, the CDR3 is TGTGCCAGCAGTCCCGACAGGGTGGACACCGGGGAGCTGTTTTTT. This chain joins TRBV12-3 or TRBV12-4 and TRBJ2-2, with TRBD1 identical over 7 bases. Trimming took 5 bases from V and 3 from J; bases not matched to a gene: 6. CDR3 length: 15 residues.

This clonotype was observed a few times. This chain connects TRBV7-9 to TRBJ1-5, with 7 nucleotides matching TRBD1. The CDR3 consists of 16 residues. V gave up 5 bases and J gave up 5 bases; unmatched junction bases: 12. Germline CDR1 reads SEHNR; CDR2 reads FQNEAQ (reference sequence). The CDR3: CASSKSTGARDQPQHF. The DNA for the CDR3 is TGTGCCAGCAGCAAGTCTACAGGGGCCAGGGATCAGCCCCAGCATTTT.

The sample holds many counts of this clonotype. The CDR3: CASSQGLAKNTQYF. The CDR3 coding sequence is TGCGCCAGCAGCCAAGGACTAGCGAAAAATACGCAGTATTTT. This chain links TRBV4-3 with TRBJ2-3; TRBD2 aligns across 8 bases. CDR1 is LGHNA, CDR2 YSLEER, per germline. The CDR3 spans 14 residues. The V segment lost 1 base and the J segment 7 bases; nucleotides outside the gene matches: 4.

The rearrangement links TRBV10-1 to TRBJ2-3; D uncertain. In germline, CDR1 is WNHNN, CDR2 SYGVQD (reference sequence). The CDR3 runs 13 residues. The V end lost 2 bases, the J end lost 0 bases, and 3 bases lay between the germline ends. The CDR3 sequence is CASSEESTDTQYF. CDR3 DNA: TGCGCCAGCAGTGAGGAAAGCACAGATACGCAGTATTTT.

This clonotype was found many times. The chain has TRBV20-1 and TRBJ2-7; 13 bases map to TRBD2. Germline CDR1 DFQATT, CDR2 SNEGSKA (reference sequence). V shed 6 bases, J shed 1 base, and the junction held 6 bases outside the gene matches. This CDR3 is 15 amino acids long. The CDR3 nucleotides read TGCAGTGCGTCGGGACTAGCGGGGACATCCTACGAGCAGTACTTC. This translates into CSASGLAGTSYEQYF.

This clonotype occurred many times. The chain has TRBV7-8 and TRBJ2-1; D is uncertain. The V and J ends lost 3 bases and 0 bases respectively, with 18 bases between them. The CDR3 runs 18 residues. CDR1 is SGHVS, CDR2 FQNEAQ, per germline. The CDR3 region has the DNA TGTGCCAGCAGCTTGCGAACACAAGGCCTAAGCTCCTACAATGAGCAGTTCTTC. Its translation: CASSLRTQGLSSYNEQFF.

This clonotype was recorded many times. The chain couples TRBV18 to TRBJ2-1; the D is unclear. V gave up 3 bases and J gave up 0 bases, with 9 bases separating them. Germline values: CDR1 KGHSH, CDR2 LQKENI. The CDR3 covers 15 residues. The CDR3 DNA sequence: TGTGCCAGCTCACCCCAGAGGAGCTCCTACAATGAGCAGTTCTTC. This sequence encodes CASSPQRSSYNEQFF.

This clonotype was picked up a small number of times. The chain joins TRBV20-1 to TRBJ1-2; 11 bases match TRBD1. Losses at the gene ends were 0 bases for V and 4 bases for J; bases not matched to a gene: 7. From germline, CDR1 is DFQATT and CDR2 SNEGSKA (reference sequence). The length of the CDR3 is 16 residues. The CDR3 spells CSARDYGQGASYGYTF. CDR3 coding DNA: TGCAGTGCTAGAGATTACGGACAGGGGGCGAGCTATGGCTACACCTTC.